The 18 T cell receptor beta chains below all came from one sample that was sequenced in a study of PD-1 blockade in classical Hodgkin lymphoma. Every patient was affected by relapse after autologous stem cell transplantation, while exposure to brentuximab vedotin was not uniform. Magnetic negative selection was used to purify CD4+ T cells from thawed PBMCs. TCRdb keeps only in-frame clones here, not all; method: immunoSEQ multiplex PCR. The profile covers tens of thousands of clones, with over 75% appearing a single time and 2% to 3% taken by the ten largest. Sequences were derived from CD4+ T cells from blood, sampled at baseline. The receptor set was obtained from a human donor with classical Hodgkin lymphoma.

The V gene is TRBV12-2, the J gene TRBJ2-7; TRBD2, the table's D call, lacks a check against the DNA. TRBV12-2 is termed a pseudogene. This CDR3 is 19 amino acids long. The CDR3 loop is CASRLPGTMARASSYEQYF. DNA for the CDR3: TGTGCAAGTCGCTTACCCGGGACTATGGCCCGCGCGAGCTCCTACGAGCAGTACTTC.

The rearrangement uses TRBV4-2 and TRBJ1-5; D gene unclear. Germline loops: CDR1 LGHNA, CDR2 YNFKEQ. Between the trimmed V and J ends, which lost 5 bases and 5 bases, there was a span of 13 bases. The CDR3 sequence is 14 residues long. CDR3 nucleotides: TGTGCCAGCAGCGCAGATCTAAGGGATCAGCCCCAGCATTTT. Protein sequence: CASSADLRDQPQHF.

The CDR3 DNA reads TGTGCCAGCAGCGATGAAGCGGGAGCCTACAATGAGCAGTTCTTC. Translation: CASSDEAGAYNEQFF. The rearrangement links TRBV7-2 to TRBJ2-1; TRBD2 matches at 8 bases. The CDR3 loop spans 15 amino acids. CDR1 is SGHTA, CDR2 FQGNSA, per germline. V lost 5 bases to trimming and J lost 2 bases; unmatched junction nucleotides: 5.

V gene TRBV6-5 combines with J gene TRBJ1-4; D unclear. This CDR3 spans 13 amino acids. The V end lost 6 bases, the J end lost 0 bases, and 5 bases lay between the germline ends. Germline V gives CDR1 MNHEY, CDR2 SVGAGI. CDR3 sequence (DNA): TGTGCCAGCAGCCAATCAACTAATGAAAAACTGTTTTTT. This gives the protein CASSQSTNEKLFF.

J is TRBJ2-5 and V is TRBV11-2, with D unclear. V lost 1 base and J 5 bases, leaving 8 bases between the germline ends. This CDR3 is 13 amino acids long. Germline V CDR1 and CDR2: SGHAT, FQNNGV. The CDR3 spells CASSLGGGETQYF. CDR3 sequence (DNA): TGTGCCAGCAGCTTAGGGGGTGGGGAGACCCAGTACTTC.

V gene TRBV7-9 combines with J gene TRBJ2-1; D tentatively reads TRBD1 or TRBD2 (6 bases each). Germline values: CDR1 SEHNR, CDR2 FQNEAQ (reference sequence). CDR3 size: 15 residues. V lost 4 bases and J 10 bases, leaving 20 bases between the germline ends. CDR3 in amino acids: CASSSQTSRGTEQFF. CDR3 sequence (DNA): TGTGCCAGCAGCTCCCAGACCTCCCGCGGGACAGAGCAGTTCTTC.

J is TRBJ2-5 and V is TRBV6-5, with D possibly matching TRBD1 (5 bases). The CDR3 has 14 residues. V was cut by 7 bases and J by 3 bases, with 15 bases left in between. The germline V gene encodes CDR1 MNHEY and CDR2 SVGAGI. The CDR3 DNA reads as TGTGCCAGCACCCCTGGGGCAGGGAAAGAGACCCAGTACTTC. It yields the protein CASTPGAGKETQYF.

This clone was seen a handful of times. The chain employs TRBV18 and TRBJ1-1; 8 nucleotides agree with TRBD1. Germline CDR1 and CDR2: KGHSH and LQKENI. CDR3 length equals 14 residues. J lost 0 bases, V lost 5 bases, and 2 bases had no gene match. This CDR3 is CASSADRVNTEAFF. CDR3 coding DNA: TGTGCCAGCTCAGCGGACAGGGTGAACACTGAAGCTTTCTTT.

The chain recombines TRBV5-1 with TRBJ1-2; D gene uncertain. Germline V gives CDR1 SGHRS, CDR2 YFSETQ. Trimming pared 6 bases from V and 0 bases from J, leaving 9 bases between. There are 13 residues in the CDR3. The CDR3 loop reads CASKADPNYGYTF. CDR3 sequence (DNA): TGCGCCAGCAAGGCCGATCCTAACTATGGCTACACCTTC.

The chain couples TRBV7-2 to TRBJ1-2, with D hard to call. Germline CDR1 is SGHTA and CDR2 is FQGNSA. V lost 2 bases and J lost 2, with 12 bases in between. The CDR3 length is 15 residues. CDR3 region: CASSLWADPNYGYTF. The CDR3 region has the DNA TGTGCCAGCAGCTTATGGGCCGATCCAAACTATGGCTACACCTTC.

The J gene is TRBJ1-2, the V gene TRBV30, with 9 bases matching TRBD1. This CDR3 has 16 amino acids. CDR1 GTSNPN and CDR2 SVGIG come from the germline V gene (reference sequence). J gave up 4 bases and V 3 bases, and 12 bases lay outside the gene matches. The CDR3 nucleotides read TGTGCCTGGAGGTTACAGGGGGCGCGTCGTTTCTATGGCTACACCTTC. The encoded protein is CAWRLQGARRFYGYTF.

The genes are TRBV28 and TRBJ2-4; possible D gene TRBD1, 6 bases. The CDR3 spans 15 residues. Trimming took off 4 bases at V and 3 bases at J, with 13 bases between the two ends. Germline V gene lookup returns CDR1 MDHEN and CDR2 SYDVKM. The DNA for the CDR3 is TGTGCCAGCAGTTCCCAGGGGTTGGACAAAAACATTCAGTACTTC. Residues: CASSSQGLDKNIQYF. The full variable domain, completed using reference TRBV28 and TRBJ2-4, is DVKVTQSSRYLVKRTGEKVFLECVQDMDHENMFWYRQDPGLGLRLIYFSYDVKMKEKGDIPEGYSVSREKKERFSLILESASTNQTSMYLCASSSQGLDKNIQYFGAGTRLSVL.

The chain links TRBV6-4 to TRBJ1-2; 9 bases are shared with TRBD1. Germline CDR1 is MRHNA and CDR2 is SNTAGT. The CDR3 contains 15 residues. V lost 2 bases and J lost 6; bases outside the gene matches: 7. The CDR3 sequence is CASSDGTTGGHGYTF. The CDR3 nucleotides are TGTGCCAGCAGTGACGGTACGACAGGGGGACATGGCTACACCTTC.

This clone was found a few times. The V call is TRBV5-1, the J call TRBJ1-2; no clear D. Trimming removed 4 bases at V and 8 bases at J, with 12 bases between. The CDR3 has 12 amino acids. Germline V CDR1 and CDR2: SGHRS, YFSETQ. CDR3 bases: TGCGCCAGCAGCAGCACAACGAAGGGCTACACCTTC. Its protein is CASSSTTKGYTF. Using reference TRBV5-1 and TRBJ1-2 for the parts outside the CDR3, the full variable domain is KAGVTQTPRYLIKTRGQQVTLSCSPISGHRSVSWYQQTPGQGLQFLFEYFSETQRNKGNFPGRFSGRQFSNSRSEMNVSTLELGDSALYLCASSSTTKGYTFGSGTRLTVV.

The chain employs TRBV30 and TRBJ2-2; D may match TRBD1 or TRBD2 (5 bases each). The CDR3 has 15 residues. CDR1 and CDR2 (germline): GTSNPN, SVGIG (reference sequence). The germline V and J ends were trimmed by 1 base and 0 bases, with 9 bases remaining between them. The CDR3 DNA reads as TGTGCCTGGAGTGGGGGGATACCGAACACCGGGGAGCTGTTTTTT. Translated, it gives CAWSGGIPNTGELFF.

The V gene is TRBV9, the J gene TRBJ2-5; 12 bases agree with TRBD2. This CDR3 region has 16 residues. Germline CDR1 SGDLS, CDR2 YYNGEE. The J segment lost 5 bases and the V segment lost 3 bases, leaving 8 bases of the junction unmatched. CDR3 amino acids: CASSGRLAGEGETQYF. In DNA, the CDR3 is TGTGCCAGCAGCGGCCGACTAGCGGGAGAGGGGGAGACCCAGTACTTC.

The CDR3 loop reads CASSPDRNYGYTF. Here the CDR3 DNA reads TGTGCCAGCAGCCCGGACAGGAACTATGGCTACACCTTC. The chain has TRBV11-2 and TRBJ1-2, with 7 bases matching TRBD1. Germline CDR1 and CDR2: SGHAT and FQNNGV. With 5 bases clipped from V and 2 bases from J, the junction kept 2 bases outside the gene matches. The CDR3 covers 13 residues.

The count of this clone is one. Mismatch with germline at one junction end may stem from a read error. This chain joins TRBV7-2 and TRBJ2-7; 7 bases align to TRBD2. This CDR3 has 16 amino acids. Germline loops: CDR1 SGHTA, CDR2 FQGNSA. The CDR3 here is CASSLVGGGSSHEQYF. The CDR3 DNA sequence: TGTGCCAGCAGCTTAGTCGGAGGCGGGAGCTCCCACGAGCAGTACTTC. Filled out from reference TRBV7-2 and TRBJ2-7, the complete variable domain reads GAGVSQSPSNKVTEKGKDVELRCDPISGHTALYWYRQSLGQGLEFLIYFQGNSAPDKSGLPSDRFSAERTGGSVSTLTIQRTQQEDSAVYLCASSLVGGGSSHEQYFGPGTRLTVT.